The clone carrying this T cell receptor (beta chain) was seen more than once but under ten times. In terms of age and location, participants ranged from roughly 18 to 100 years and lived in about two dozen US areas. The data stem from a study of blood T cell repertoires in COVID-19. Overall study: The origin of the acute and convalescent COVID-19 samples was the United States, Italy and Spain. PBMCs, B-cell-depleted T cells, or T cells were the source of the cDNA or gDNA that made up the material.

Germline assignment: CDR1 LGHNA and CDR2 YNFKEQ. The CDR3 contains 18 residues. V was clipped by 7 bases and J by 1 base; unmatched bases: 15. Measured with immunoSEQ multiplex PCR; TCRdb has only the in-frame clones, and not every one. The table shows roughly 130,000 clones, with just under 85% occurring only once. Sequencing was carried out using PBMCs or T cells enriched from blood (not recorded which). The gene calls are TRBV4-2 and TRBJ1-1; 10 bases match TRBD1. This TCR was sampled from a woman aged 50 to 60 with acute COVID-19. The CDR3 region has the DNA TGTGCCAGCACTAATCCGCCGGGACAGGGGATCCCGAACACTGAAGCTTTCTTT. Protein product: CASTNPPGQGIPNTEAFF.